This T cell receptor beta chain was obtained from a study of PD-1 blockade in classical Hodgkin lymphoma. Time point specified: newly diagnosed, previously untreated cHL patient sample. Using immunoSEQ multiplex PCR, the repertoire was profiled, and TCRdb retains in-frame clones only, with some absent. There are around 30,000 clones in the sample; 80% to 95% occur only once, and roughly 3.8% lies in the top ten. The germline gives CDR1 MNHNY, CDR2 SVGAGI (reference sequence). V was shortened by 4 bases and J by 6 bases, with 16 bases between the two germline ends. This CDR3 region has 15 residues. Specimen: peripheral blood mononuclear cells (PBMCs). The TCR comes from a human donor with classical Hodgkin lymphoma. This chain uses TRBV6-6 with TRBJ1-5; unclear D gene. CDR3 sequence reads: CASSSPRGVGQPQHF. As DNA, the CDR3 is TGTGCCAGCAGTTCCCCCCGGGGTGTTGGTCAGCCCCAGCATTTT.